This T cell receptor beta chain stems from a study of T cell responses to AZD1222 COVID-19 vaccine. Comment on this clone: What it recognizes is unknown.

The study's findings and limits: The study identified only five or six AZD1222 recipients as seropositive at baseline. Spike was spanned by vaccine-associated CD4 TCRs, with dominance at 160-218 and 743-854. Repertoires were collected only later (after the peak T cell response had occurred).

Libraries were prepared by immunoSEQ multiplex PCR; TCRdb keeps only in-frame clonotypes and omits some of them. The profile shows 100,000 to 110,000 clones, around 87% of them singletons. Germline-derived CDR1 and CDR2 are SGHDN and FVKESK. The CDR3 spans 13 residues. V was pared by 2 bases and J by 2 bases, with 6 bases between. The gene calls are TRBV14 and TRBJ1-1; D not resolved. The input for sequencing was peripheral blood, taken on day 0 of MenACWY control vaccination. This TCR was sampled from an adult in good health. The CDR3 reads CASSQFVNTEAFF. As DNA, the CDR3 is TGTGCCAGCAGCCAATTCGTTAACACTGAAGCTTTCTTT.